This is a list of T cell receptor beta chains from one sample in a study of T cell changes during pregnancy in multiple sclerosis. Measured with immunoSEQ multiplex PCR; TCRdb has only the in-frame clones, and not every one. The table shows tens of thousands of clones, with 90% occurring only once. The material was CD4+ T cells from peripheral blood mononuclear cells, obtained before pregnancy. These receptors were collected from a female donor with multiple sclerosis, enrolled in a pregnancy study. CDR3s include the opening cysteine and the closing phenylalanine or tryptophan. D genes are given only for firm matches.

>-|TRBJ1-5|TRBV4-2
TGTGCCAGCAGCCGCGATTCCTCCGATCAGCCCCAGCATTTT
CASSRDSSDQPQHF
>-|TRBJ2-1|TRBV14
TGTGCCAGCAGCCTTACAGGGATCAGCTCCTACAATGAGCAGTTCTTC
CASSLTGISSYNEQFF
>TRBD1|TRBJ2-2|TRBV5-8
TGTGCCAGCAGCCCAGGGGACAGGGCCACCGGGGAGCTGTTTTTT
CASSPGDRATGELFF
>-|TRBJ1-5|TRBV7-8
TGTGCCAGCAGCTTAGGGCGGGTTCAGCCCCAGCATTTT
CASSLGRVQPQHF
>-|TRBJ2-6|TRBV7-8
TGTGCCAGCAGCCCGTACAGGGTTTTGGGTAGCGGGGCCAACGTCCTGACTTTC
CASSPYRVLGSGANVLTF
>TRBD2|TRBJ2-7|TRBV11-2
TGTGCCAGCAGCTCCAGGACTAGCGGGAGGGTCCCCTACGAGCAGTACTTC
CASSSRTSGRVPYEQYF
>TRBD1|TRBJ1-2|TRBV6-7
TGTGCCAGCCGACAGGGCAACTATGGCTACACCTTC
CASRQGNYGYTF
>TRBD2|TRBJ2-2|TRBV15
TGTGCCACCAGCAGAGCCCCCCGGGCTAGCGGTAGCACCGGGGAGCTGTTTTTT
CATSRAPRASGSTGELFF
>TRBD2|TRBJ2-3|TRBV10-3
TGTGCCATCAGTGAGCGAAGGACTAGCGGGGGGGAGGATACGCAGTATTTT
CAISERRTSGGEDTQYF
>TRBD2|TRBJ2-3|TRBV4-2
TGTGCCAGCAGCCAAGGCCAGCGGGGGGGCCAAACAGATACGCAGTATTTT
CASSQGQRGGQTDTQYF
>-|TRBJ2-3|TRBV1
TGCACCAGCAGCCAATACCCTGGTCAGCGGGAGTGGCGCACAGATACGCAGTATTTT
CTSSQYPGQREWRTDTQYF
>-|TRBJ1-1|TRBV6-1
TGTGCCAGCAGCATACAGGGTGCCTTGGGTGAAGCTTTCTTT
CASSIQGALGEAFF
>-|TRBJ1-3|TRBV19
TGTGCCAGTAGTAACCCAGGATTCCACTCTGGAAACACCATATATTTT
CASSNPGFHSGNTIYF
>-|TRBJ2-3|TRBV7-2
TGTGCCAGCAGCTTAGTCTCCCTTAGCACAGATACGCAGTATTTT
CASSLVSLSTDTQYF
>-|TRBJ1-5|TRBV10-3
TGTGCCATCACTGGGCAGCTTGATCAGCCCCAGCATTTT
CAITGQLDQPQHF
>-|TRBJ2-1|TRBV12-5
TGTGCTAGTGGTTTGGTACACACAAACGATGAGCAGTTCTTC
CASGLVHTNDEQFF